This is a list of T cell receptor beta chains from one sample in a study of blood T cell repertoires in COVID-19. Sequenced by immunoSEQ multiplex PCR; TCRdb stores in-frame clones only, minus some. This table has over 200,000 clones, approximately 88% appearing once. Material: PBMCs or T cells enriched from blood (not recorded which). Receptors originate from a woman in her 30s who had been exposed to COVID-19. Each CDR3 is given with its conserved first and last residue. A D gene is named only where the DNA matches it firmly. A clone size is listed for some rows: how often the clone was seen (once, few, many), or a class if it is expanded.

j_call,v_call,clone_size,d_call,cdr3_nt,cdr3_aa
TRBJ2-3,TRBV5-1,-,-,TGCGCCAGCAGCTTGTCAGGCACAGATACGCAGTATTTT,CASSLSGTDTQYF
TRBJ1-3,TRBV4-2,-,-,TGTGCCAGCAGCCAAGTCGGTTATGGAAACACCATATATTTT,CASSQVGYGNTIYF
TRBJ2-7,TRBV27,once,TRBD2,TGTGCCAGCAGTGGGACTAGCGGGGCTTACGAGCAGTACTTC,CASSGTSGAYEQYF
TRBJ1-3,TRBV6-5,-,-,TGTGCCAGCAGTAAGACAGAGCCCGGAAACACCATATATTTT,CASSKTEPGNTIYF
TRBJ2-1,TRBV20-1,-,TRBD2,TGCAGTGCTAGTAGGAGCGGGAGGACCTACAATGAGCAGTTCTTC,CSASRSGRTYNEQFF
TRBJ1-6,TRBV6-5,-,-,TGTGCCAGCAGTTACTCAACGGTACAGACAAAGCCCCTCCACTTT,CASSYSTVQTKPLHF
TRBJ2-2,TRBV3-1/TRBV3-2,-,TRBD1,TGTGCCAGCAGCCAGGGGACAGGGGTCGCCGGGGAGCTGTTTTTT,CASSQGTGVAGELFF
TRBJ2-3,TRBV18,-,TRBD2,TGTGCCAGCTCAGCCTTAGCGGGAGGGCCGGTGGATACGCAGTATTTT,CASSALAGGPVDTQYF
TRBJ2-7,TRBV12-5,-,-,TGTGCTAGTGGTTTGGTACGAGGGTACGAGCAGTACTTC,CASGLVRGYEQYF
TRBJ2-1,TRBV29-1,-,-,TGCAGCGGCGCAAGAGCGGCGGGTGACTACAATGAGCAGTTCTTC,CSGARAAGDYNEQFF
TRBJ2-7,TRBV5-4,many,TRBD2,TGTGCCAGCAGCAAAAGCGGGATGTCCTACGAGCAGTACTTC,CASSKSGMSYEQYF
TRBJ1-2,TRBV7-9,-,-,TGTGCCAGCAGCTTAGGCGGGGCAGGTCGAGGCTACACCTTC,CASSLGGAGRGYTF
TRBJ1-5,TRBV7-9,-,-,TGTGCCAGCAGCCCCGACGGGAAGAGCAATCAGCCCCAGCATTTT,CASSPDGKSNQPQHF
TRBJ1-2,TRBV18,-,-,TGTGCCAGCTCACCAAGGTTGGAGTCTGGCTACACCTTC,CASSPRLESGYTF
TRBJ1-1,TRBV4-1,-,-,TGCGCCAGCAGCCAAGAAAAGGGGTGGACTGAAGCTTTCTTT,CASSQEKGWTEAFF
TRBJ1-2,TRBV6-5,-,-,TGTGCCAGCTCTCGCGGGGGAGGCTACACCTTC,CASSRGGGYTF
TRBJ1-5,TRBV5-5,-,-,TGTGCCAGCAGCTTGGCCGGCAGGTCTAGCAATCAGCCCCAGCATTTT,CASSLAGRSSNQPQHF
TRBJ1-6,TRBV19,-,TRBD1,TGTGCCAGTAGTCAAGAGACAGGGTACAATTCACCCCTCCACTTT,CASSQETGYNSPLHF
TRBJ2-7,TRBV14,-,-,TGTGCCAGCAGGCGGGACAGCTCCTACGAGCAGTACTTC,CASRRDSSYEQYF
TRBJ2-7,TRBV10-3,-,TRBD2,TGTGCCATCAGTACTAGGGAGGGAGCTCCGGAGCAGTACTTC,CAISTREGAPEQYF
TRBJ1-4,TRBV6-5,-,-,TGTGCCAGCAGTTACCGACTGGAGGGAAAACTGTTTTTT,CASSYRLEGKLFF
TRBJ2-7,TRBV5-1,-,TRBD2,TGCGCCAGCAGACGTCTAGCGGGAGGGTCCTACGAGCAGTACTTC,CASRRLAGGSYEQYF
TRBJ1-5,TRBV7-2,-,-,TGTGCCAGCAGCTTAATGTTCGCGCAGCCCCAGCATTTT,CASSLMFAQPQHF
TRBJ1-5,TRBV29-1,-,TRBD1,TGCAGCGTCCAGACAGGGGGCGGTCAGCCCCAGCATTTT,CSVQTGGGQPQHF
TRBJ2-1,TRBV7-2,-,-,TGTGCCAGCAGCCCCCGGCGCAGGACTTGGGATGAGCAGTTCTTC,CASSPRRRTWDEQFF
TRBJ1-1,TRBV30,once,-,TGTGCCTTGTATACCGGGACATTGAACACTGAAGCTTTCTTT,CALYTGTLNTEAFF
TRBJ2-1,TRBV28,-,TRBD2,TGTGCCAGCAGGGACCCGGGACCGGGAGGGGCTGAGCAGTTCTTC,CASRDPGPGGAEQFF
TRBJ2-2,TRBV9,-,TRBD2,TGTGCCAGCAGCCTGGGGACTACGAACACCGGGGAGCTGTTTTTT,CASSLGTTNTGELFF
TRBJ1-1,TRBV5-4,-,-,TGTGCCAGCAGCTTATTCGGGGACACTGAAGCTTTCTTT,CASSLFGDTEAFF
TRBJ2-1,TRBV15,-,-,TGTGCCACCAGCAGAGCGCCAGGGAACAATGAGCAGTTCTTC,CATSRAPGNNEQFF
TRBJ1-2,TRBV9,-,-,TGTGCCAGCAGCCCTAGCGGACGACCAGATGGCTACACCTTC,CASSPSGRPDGYTF
TRBJ2-7,TRBV27,-,TRBD2,TGTGCCAGCAGCCCGCAAGCGGGAGCTCACTACGAGCAGTACTTC,CASSPQAGAHYEQYF
TRBJ1-5,TRBV2,-,-,TGTGCCAGCAGTGAAGTGGAACAGGCAGTTTGGTCTCAGCCCCAGCATTTT,CASSEVEQAVWSQPQHF
TRBJ2-5,TRBV5-1,-,-,TGCGCCAGCCGCCTCGGAGCTGACTATACTTCCCAGTACTTC,CASRLGADYTSQYF
TRBJ2-2,TRBV11-3,-,-,TGTGCCAGCAGCCAAGGGGACACCGGGGAGCTGTTTTTT,CASSQGDTGELFF
TRBJ2-1,TRBV5-4,-,TRBD2,TGTGCCAGCCGACTAGCGGGAGGGCCATATGAGCAGTTCTTC,CASRLAGGPYEQFF
TRBJ2-2,TRBV6-5,once,-,TGTGCCAGCAGCAGGGATCCGAACACCGGGGAGCTGTTTTTT,CASSRDPNTGELFF
TRBJ1-1,TRBV12-3/TRBV12-4,-,-,TGTGCCAGCAACATAAGGGGGGGCACTGAAGCTTTCTTT,CASNIRGGTEAFF
TRBJ2-4,TRBV9,-,TRBD1,TGTGCCAGCAGCGTAGTTGGGGGACAGTTTCAGTACTTC,CASSVVGGQFQYF
TRBJ1-2,TRBV29-1,-,TRBD1,TGCAGCGTTGAAAGGTGGGGACAGGCTAACTATGGCTACACCTTC,CSVERWGQANYGYTF
TRBJ2-2,TRBV7-7,-,-,TGTGCCAGCAGCTTAGGGAGTGCGGGCACCGGGGAGCTGTTTTTT,CASSLGSAGTGELFF
TRBJ1-1,TRBV10-3,-,-,TGTGCCATCAGTGGGGGAGAGAACACTGAAGCTTTCTTT,CAISGGENTEAFF
TRBJ2-2,TRBV29-1,few,TRBD2,TGCAGCGCAACTAGCGGGACTCACACCGGGGAGCTGTTTTTT,CSATSGTHTGELFF
TRBJ1-5,TRBV19,few,-,TGTGCCAGTAGTACAGGTGCAGGGCAGCCCCAGCATTTT,CASSTGAGQPQHF
TRBJ2-3,TRBV7-7,-,TRBD2,TGTGCCAGCAGCTTGACTAGCGGGAGCTTTACAGATACGCAGTATTTT,CASSLTSGSFTDTQYF
TRBJ2-1,TRBV9,-,TRBD2,TGTGCCAGCAGCACCCGGACTAGCGGTTACAATGAGCAGTTCTTC,CASSTRTSGYNEQFF
TRBJ2-7,TRBV5-1,-,TRBD1,TGCGCCAGCAGCTTAATCGGGACAGGGGGCGACGAGCAGTACTTC,CASSLIGTGGDEQYF
TRBJ2-2,TRBV9,-,TRBD1,TGTGCCAGCAGCGTCAGACAGGGGGCGCTTCTAACCGGGGAGCTGTTTTTT,CASSVRQGALLTGELFF
TRBJ1-3,TRBV5-1,-,TRBD1,TGCGCCAGCAAGGGACAGGGTCACTCTGGAAACACCATATATTTT,CASKGQGHSGNTIYF
TRBJ2-5,TRBV9,-,-,TGTGCCAGCAGCGTAGTGGGCGGGAACCAAGAGACCCAGTACTTC,CASSVVGGNQETQYF
TRBJ1-1,TRBV10-3,-,TRBD1,TGTGCCATCACTAGGGACAGTGAGGCCTCTGAAGCTTTCTTT,CAITRDSEASEAFF
TRBJ2-2,TRBV27,-,-,TGTGCCAGCATTGGAGGGGGCGGGAACACCGGGGAGCTGTTTTTT,CASIGGGGNTGELFF
TRBJ2-2,TRBV5-1,few,TRBD2,TGCGCCAGCAGCCAATCCCTAGCGGGTTACACCGGGGAGCTGTTTTTT,CASSQSLAGYTGELFF
TRBJ2-6,TRBV27,once,TRBD1,TGTGCCAGCAGTCCGGGACAGGGGTTTGGGGCCAACGTCCTGACTTTC,CASSPGQGFGANVLTF
TRBJ2-7,TRBV6-5,-,-,TGTGCCAGCAGTCCGTTGGGGAGGGGGAGGTACGAGCAGTACTTC,CASSPLGRGRYEQYF
TRBJ2-1,TRBV5-4,once,TRBD2,TGTGCCAGCAGCTTGCCTAGCGGGAGGGCGGGAAATGAGCAGTTCTTC,CASSLPSGRAGNEQFF
TRBJ1-3,TRBV5-1,-,TRBD1,TGCGCCAGCAGCCCAGGGACAGGGGGCTCTGGAAACACCATATATTTT,CASSPGTGGSGNTIYF